The TCR beta chain under discussion was sequenced for a study of molecular identifiers for immune sequencing clone quantification. This CDR3 contains 15 residues. The germline gives CDR1 DFQATT, CDR2 SNEGSKA (reference sequence). After removal of 5 bases from V and 1 base from J, the junction contained 5 bases not matched to a gene. The study, taken as a whole, reports: Highly expanded clone sizes could be underestimated by identical TCR molecules that share a barcode.

This clonotype was observed a few times. Antigen unknown. Via MiXCR, TCRdb re-called the PCR reads, giving one row per CDR3 protein. Of some 96,000 distinct CDR3 sequences listed, 24% are singletons. Material for sequencing was naive CD8+ T cells from blood, with Jurkat cell RNA spiked in. Sample subset: FACS-sorted CD8+CD4-CCR7+CD45RA+ naive T cells. This sequence originates from a human donor in good health. Some libraries in this study had Jurkat cell RNA spiked in. The chain has TRBV20-1 and TRBJ2-1; 10 bases are shared with TRBD2. The CDR3 region is CSAPSGRDSYNEQFF. The CDR3 bases are TGCAGTGCTCCAAGCGGGAGGGATTCCTACAATGAGCAGTTCTTC.